The rows below give T cell receptor beta chains drawn from one sample of a study of T-cell memory formation after mild COVID-19. One entry per CDR3 protein results from TCRdb running MiXCR on the 5' RACE reads. The sample contains approximately 150,000 distinct CDR3 sequences, approximately 14% of which appear only once. Sequencing was done on a sample of PBMCs or a T cell subset sorted from them (not recorded which). These receptors all stem from an adult woman who had mild COVID-19 (a few samples of this study predate the infection). Cell type and time point are not known. CDR3s include the opening cysteine and the closing phenylalanine or tryptophan. The order of the fields is CDR3 length, clone size, D gene, V gene, J gene, CDR3 DNA, CDR3 protein. The D gene is left open where the match is weak. Size is stated for part of the rows, as once, few or many counts, or as a class when the clone is expanded.

CDR3 length: 14
clone size: few
D gene: TRBD1
V gene: TRBV5-1
J gene: TRBJ2-7
CDR3 DNA: TGCGCCAGCAGCTTGGCCGGACAGGTCTACGAGCAGTACTTC
CDR3 protein: CASSLAGQVYEQYF

CDR3 length: 17
clone size: .
D gene: TRBD2
V gene: TRBV4-1
J gene: TRBJ2-5
CDR3 DNA: TGCGCCAGCAGCCCTATGGGGTCCGGGGGGATAGAAGAGACCCAGTACTTC
CDR3 protein: CASSPMGSGGIEETQYF

CDR3 length: 15
clone size: .
D gene: .
V gene: TRBV3-1
J gene: TRBJ1-5
CDR3 DNA: TGTGCCAGCAGCCAAGACGGCGGTAGCAATCAGCCCCAGCATTTT
CDR3 protein: CASSQDGGSNQPQHF

CDR3 length: 17
clone size: .
D gene: .
V gene: TRBV12-3/TRBV12-4
J gene: TRBJ2-7
CDR3 DNA: TGTGCCAGCAGTTTAGAGTTCCCCGCACAGGAGACCTACGAGCAGTACTTC
CDR3 protein: CASSLEFPAQETYEQYF

CDR3 length: 16
clone size: .
D gene: TRBD1
V gene: TRBV3-1
J gene: TRBJ1-2
CDR3 DNA: TGTGCCAGCAGCCAAATGTGGGACAGATCTAACTATGGCTACACCTTC
CDR3 protein: CASSQMWDRSNYGYTF

CDR3 length: 15
clone size: .
D gene: TRBD2
V gene: TRBV12-3/TRBV12-4
J gene: TRBJ2-7
CDR3 DNA: TGTGCCAGCAGCCTGGGACTAGCGGTAACCTACGAGCAGTACTTC
CDR3 protein: CASSLGLAVTYEQYF

CDR3 length: 15
clone size: many
D gene: .
V gene: TRBV12-3/TRBV12-4
J gene: TRBJ2-7
CDR3 DNA: TGTGCCAGCAGTTTTCTTTGGGGGGACAACAACGAGCAGTACTTC
CDR3 protein: CASSFLWGDNNEQYF

CDR3 length: 13
clone size: few
D gene: .
V gene: TRBV7-2
J gene: TRBJ2-3
CDR3 DNA: TGTGCCAGCAGCCTAATTTCCCCCGATACGCAGTATTTT
CDR3 protein: CASSLISPDTQYF

CDR3 length: 15
clone size: .
D gene: .
V gene: TRBV5-1
J gene: TRBJ2-3
CDR3 DNA: TGCGCCAGCAGCTTGGAGGCAGGGGGCACAGATACGCAGTATTTT
CDR3 protein: CASSLEAGGTDTQYF

CDR3 length: 15
clone size: .
D gene: .
V gene: TRBV20-1
J gene: TRBJ2-5
CDR3 DNA: TGCAGTGCTAGAGCTTGGGGCAGGGGACAAGAGACCCAGTACTTC
CDR3 protein: CSARAWGRGQETQYF

CDR3 length: 14
clone size: many
D gene: .
V gene: TRBV6-5
J gene: TRBJ2-7
CDR3 DNA: TGTGCCAGCAGCCGACTAAGACCACCTTACGAGCAGTACTTC
CDR3 protein: CASSRLRPPYEQYF

CDR3 length: 13
clone size: .
D gene: .
V gene: TRBV9
J gene: TRBJ2-2
CDR3 DNA: TGTGCCAGCAGCCCCGGAATGCCCGGGGAGCTGTTTTTT
CDR3 protein: CASSPGMPGELFF

CDR3 length: 13
clone size: many
D gene: .
V gene: TRBV29-1
J gene: TRBJ2-3
CDR3 DNA: TGCAGCGTTGGTTGGGCTCCACAAAATACGCAGTATTTT
CDR3 protein: CSVGWAPQNTQYF

CDR3 length: 15
clone size: few
D gene: TRBD1
V gene: TRBV18
J gene: TRBJ1-6
CDR3 DNA: TGTGCCAGCTCACCTCCAGGGGGTAACAATTCACCCCTCCACTTT
CDR3 protein: CASSPPGGNNSPLHF

CDR3 length: 15
clone size: few
D gene: .
V gene: TRBV18
J gene: TRBJ2-3
CDR3 DNA: TGTGCCAGCTCACTTCGGGGGGCGGGCACAGATACGCAGTATTTT
CDR3 protein: CASSLRGAGTDTQYF

CDR3 length: 13
clone size: few
D gene: .
V gene: TRBV5-1
J gene: TRBJ2-1
CDR3 DNA: TGCGCCAGCGGGGCGGGACACGGCAATGAGCAGTTCTTC
CDR3 protein: CASGAGHGNEQFF

CDR3 length: 9
clone size: .
D gene: .
V gene: TRBV24-1
J gene: TRBJ1-2
CDR3 DNA: TGTGCCACCAGTGATTTAAGCACCTTC
CDR3 protein: CATSDLSTF

CDR3 length: 14
clone size: few
D gene: .
V gene: TRBV19
J gene: TRBJ2-7
CDR3 DNA: TGTGCCAGTAGTATCAGGTTCAGCTCCTACGAGCAGTACTTC
CDR3 protein: CASSIRFSSYEQYF

CDR3 length: 19
clone size: few
D gene: .
V gene: TRBV4-1
J gene: TRBJ2-1
CDR3 DNA: TGCGCCAGCAGCCAACATCACAACAGGGTGAAAAATGTCTACAATGAGCAGTTCTTC
CDR3 protein: CASSQHHNRVKNVYNEQFF

CDR3 length: 13
clone size: few
D gene: TRBD2
V gene: TRBV9
J gene: TRBJ2-7
CDR3 DNA: TGTGCCAGCAACCCTAGCGGGAGAGGCGAGCAGTACTTC
CDR3 protein: CASNPSGRGEQYF

CDR3 length: 13
clone size: .
D gene: .
V gene: TRBV30
J gene: TRBJ2-5
CDR3 DNA: TGTGCCTCCTTATATGCGGGGTCAGAGACCCAGTACTTC
CDR3 protein: CASLYAGSETQYF

CDR3 length: 17
clone size: many
D gene: TRBD2
V gene: TRBV7-2
J gene: TRBJ2-5
CDR3 DNA: TGTGCCAGCAGCCTCTATGGAATGCGGGGAGGGAAAGAGACCCAGTACTTC
CDR3 protein: CASSLYGMRGGKETQYF

CDR3 length: 13
clone size: .
D gene: .
V gene: TRBV12-3/TRBV12-4
J gene: TRBJ2-5
CDR3 DNA: TGTGCCAGCAGTTTAGGAAGTTCTGAGACCCAGTACTTC
CDR3 protein: CASSLGSSETQYF

CDR3 length: 13
clone size: few
D gene: .
V gene: TRBV5-1
J gene: TRBJ1-1
CDR3 DNA: TGCGCCAGCAGCATCCGGGACAACCGGGAAGCTTTCTTT
CDR3 protein: CASSIRDNREAFF

CDR3 length: 15
clone size: few
D gene: .
V gene: TRBV3-1
J gene: TRBJ2-7
CDR3 DNA: TGTGCCAGCAGCCAAGATCGGAACAGTGGGAACGAGCAGTACTTC
CDR3 protein: CASSQDRNSGNEQYF

CDR3 length: 14
clone size: .
D gene: .
V gene: TRBV12-3/TRBV12-4
J gene: TRBJ2-7
CDR3 DNA: TGTGCCAGCAGCTCCGGGACAATTTCGTACGAGCAGTACTTC
CDR3 protein: CASSSGTISYEQYF